The 11 T cell receptor beta chains below were found in one sample sequenced in a study of T-cell memory formation after mild COVID-19. Via MiXCR, TCRdb re-called the 5' RACE reads, giving one row per CDR3 protein. Of a few hundred thousand distinct CDR3 sequences listed, around 26% are singletons. The specimen sequenced was PBMCs or a T cell subset sorted from them (not recorded which). These receptors all come from an adult woman who had mild COVID-19 (a few samples of this study predate the infection). Cell type and time point are not known.

J is TRBJ2-2 and V is TRBV20-1; D might be TRBD2 (6 bases). The V and J ends lost 1 base and 5 bases respectively, with 11 bases between them. Germline loops: CDR1 DFQATT, CDR2 SNEGSKA (reference sequence). This CDR3 has 14 amino acids. This chain's CDR3 is CSARVPGRTGELFF. CDR3 in DNA: TGCAGTGCTAGAGTCCCGGGGAGGACCGGGGAGCTGTTTTTT.

In its sample, this clonotype was seen a few times. The genes are TRBV28 and TRBJ2-7, with 12 bases fitting TRBD2. This CDR3 comprises 18 residues. The J segment lost 1 base and the V segment lost 6 bases, leaving 13 bases of the junction unmatched. CDR1 MDHEN and CDR2 SYDVKM come from the germline V gene. The CDR3 region is CASSLHRPTSGRSYEQYF. The CDR3 bases are TGTGCCAGCAGCCTCCACCGGCCCACTAGCGGGAGGTCCTACGAGCAGTACTTC.

The J gene is TRBJ2-7, the V gene TRBV5-6; 8 positions match TRBD1. CDR1 is SGHDT, CDR2 YYEEEE, per germline. Trimming removed 0 bases from V and 0 bases from J; junction bases left unmatched: 2. The CDR3 extends over 15 amino acids. Written as DNA, the CDR3 is TGTGCCAGCAGCTTGGGGGGACAGGACTCCTACGAGCAGTACTTC. Residues: CASSLGGQDSYEQYF. Using reference TRBV5-6 and TRBJ2-7 for the parts outside the CDR3, the full variable domain is DAGVTQSPTHLIKTRGQQVTLRCSPKSGHDTVSWYQQALGQGPQFIFQYYEEEERQRGNFPDRFSGHQFPNYSSELNVNALLLGDSALYLCASSLGGQDSYEQYFGPGTRLTVT.

This clonotype appeared a few times. The chain joins TRBV7-9 to TRBJ2-1; possibly TRBD1 or TRBD2 for D (6 bases each). V gave up 5 bases and J gave up 6 bases, with 11 bases separating them. Looked up from germline, CDR1 is SEHNR and CDR2 is FQNEAQ (reference sequence). This CDR3 region has 13 residues. Here the CDR3 DNA reads TGTGCCAGCAGCGGGGGGCTCGGCAATGAGCAGTTCTTC. Amino acid sequence: CASSGGLGNEQFF.

This clonotype showed up just a few times. The V call is TRBV5-1, the J call TRBJ2-3; weak D call: TRBD2 (5 bases). The V end was cut by 2 bases, the J end by 2 bases, with 9 bases between. The CDR3 length is 14 residues. Germline V gene lookup returns CDR1 SGHRS and CDR2 YFSETQ. In DNA form, the CDR3 reads TGCGCCAGCAGCTTCGGACTTAACACAGATACGCAGTATTTT. This encodes CASSFGLNTDTQYF.

This clonotype was seen a handful of times. The rearrangement links TRBV24-1 to TRBJ2-1; 11 nucleotides align to TRBD2. With V trimmed by 3 bases and J by 3 bases, 3 bases remained unmatched. There are 16 residues in the CDR3. Germline CDR1 and CDR2: KGHDR and SFDVKD. The CDR3 protein is CATSDPLAGGYNEQFF. CDR3 sequence (DNA): TGTGCCACCAGTGATCCGCTAGCGGGGGGCTACAATGAGCAGTTCTTC.

The chain employs TRBV6-2 or TRBV6-3 and TRBJ2-1; 13 bases map to TRBD2. Per the germline V gene, CDR1 is MNHEY and CDR2 is SVGEGT. The V gene end was trimmed by 5 bases and the J gene end by 7 bases; junction bases not matched to a gene: 8. This CDR3 is 16 amino acids long. CDR3 residues: CASSDPGLAGLNEQFF. CDR3 bases: TGTGCCAGCAGTGACCCGGGACTAGCGGGACTTAATGAGCAGTTCTTC.

The chain carries TRBV15 and TRBJ2-1; the match to TRBD1 covers 9 bases. Losses at the gene ends were 5 bases for V and 7 bases for J; bases not matched to a gene: 3. The CDR3 covers 13 residues. CDR1 is LNHNV and CDR2 is YYDKDF in the germline V gene (reference sequence). The CDR3 sequence is CATSRTGVNEQFF. The CDR3, as DNA: TGTGCCACCAGCCGGACAGGGGTGAATGAGCAGTTCTTC.

This clonotype was seen a handful of times. This chain connects TRBV5-6 to TRBJ2-1; no clear D. The ends were cut back, 5 bases at V and 7 bases at J, with 7 bases in the middle. In germline, CDR1 is SGHDT, CDR2 YYEEEE. The length of the CDR3 is 11 residues. The CDR3 region has the DNA TGTGCCAGCAGGAATGGTAATGAGCAGTTCTTC. Its protein is CASRNGNEQFF.

This clonotype was seen only a few times. CDR3 nucleotide sequence: TGCGCCAGCAGCCAGGGCGGACAGGGTGGATACAATGAGCAGTTCTTC. Amino acids: CASSQGGQGGYNEQFF. V gene TRBV4-1 combines with J gene TRBJ2-1; 8 nucleotides align to TRBD1. Germline values: CDR1 MGHRA, CDR2 YSYEKL. This CDR3 contains 16 residues. After removal of 3 bases from V and 4 bases from J, the junction contained 8 bases not matched to a gene.

This clonotype was seen more than once but under ten times. The chain couples TRBV12-3 or TRBV12-4 to TRBJ2-3, with TRBD2 matching over 8 bases. V trimming: 2 bases; J trimming: 0 bases; junction bases outside the gene matches: 4. This CDR3 region has 16 residues. DNA of the CDR3: TGTGCCAGCAGTTTACTGGCTAGCGGGAGCACAGATACGCAGTATTTT. It codes for CASSLLASGSTDTQYF.